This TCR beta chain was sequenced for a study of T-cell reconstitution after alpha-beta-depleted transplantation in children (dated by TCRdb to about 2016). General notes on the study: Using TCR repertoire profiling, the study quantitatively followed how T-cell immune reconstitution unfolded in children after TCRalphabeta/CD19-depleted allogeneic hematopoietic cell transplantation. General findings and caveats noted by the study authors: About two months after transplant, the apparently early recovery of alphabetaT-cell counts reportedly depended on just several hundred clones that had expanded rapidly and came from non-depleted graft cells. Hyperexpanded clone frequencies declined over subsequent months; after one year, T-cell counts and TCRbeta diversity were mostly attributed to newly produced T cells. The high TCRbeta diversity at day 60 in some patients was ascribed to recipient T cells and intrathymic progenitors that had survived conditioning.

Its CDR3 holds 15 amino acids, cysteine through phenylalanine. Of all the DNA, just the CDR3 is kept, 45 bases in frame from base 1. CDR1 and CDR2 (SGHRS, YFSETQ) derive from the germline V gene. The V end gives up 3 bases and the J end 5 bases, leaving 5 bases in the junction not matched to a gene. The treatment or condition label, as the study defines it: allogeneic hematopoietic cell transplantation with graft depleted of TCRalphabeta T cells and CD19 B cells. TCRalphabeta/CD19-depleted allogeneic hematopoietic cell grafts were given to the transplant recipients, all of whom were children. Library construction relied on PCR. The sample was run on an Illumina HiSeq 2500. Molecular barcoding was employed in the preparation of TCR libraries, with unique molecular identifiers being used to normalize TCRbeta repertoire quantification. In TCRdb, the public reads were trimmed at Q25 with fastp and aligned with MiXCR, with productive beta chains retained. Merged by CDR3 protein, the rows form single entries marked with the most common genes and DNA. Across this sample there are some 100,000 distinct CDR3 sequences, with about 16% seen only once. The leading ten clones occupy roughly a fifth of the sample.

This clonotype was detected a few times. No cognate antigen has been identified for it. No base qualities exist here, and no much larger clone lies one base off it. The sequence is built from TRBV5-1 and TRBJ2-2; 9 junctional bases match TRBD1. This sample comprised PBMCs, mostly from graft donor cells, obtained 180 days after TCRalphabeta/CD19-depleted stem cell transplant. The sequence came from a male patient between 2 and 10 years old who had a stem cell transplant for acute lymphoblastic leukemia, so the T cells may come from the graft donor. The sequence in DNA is TGCGCCAGCAGCTCGATAGGGACAGGGACCGGGGAGCTGTTTTTT. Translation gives CASSSIGTGTGELFF. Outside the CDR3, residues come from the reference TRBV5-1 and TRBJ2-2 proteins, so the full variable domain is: KAGVTQTPRYLIKTRGQQVTLSCSPISGHRSVSWYQQTPGQGLQFLFEYFSETQRNKGNFPGRFSGRQFSNSRSEMNVSTLELGDSALYLCASSSIGTGTGELFFGEGSRLTVL.